The text below deals with one T cell receptor (beta chain). CDR3 length: 15 residues. The germline gives CDR1 MNHNS, CDR2 SASEGT. Trimming shortened V by 2 bases and J by 4 bases, and 12 bases separated the two germline ends. In the study's own analysis: Amplification with reference gene primers provided the estimates of nucleated cell counts. Generated by immunoSEQ multiplex PCR, the TCRdb table keeps only in-frame clones and is missing some. V and J calls and clone size follow that table, whereas D and trimming were derived from the DNA. The table records some 330,000 clones, 80% to 95% of them present only once. Two negative PCRs, clearance, or symptom resolution characterized the recovered Cohort 3 donors. This sample is drawn from a study of blood T cell repertoires in COVID-19. Study as a whole: Collection of acute and convalescent COVID-19 samples took place in the United States, Italy and Spain. Sources were T cells, B-cell-depleted T cells, or PBMCs; the material itself was cDNA or gDNA.

The genes are TRBV6-1 and TRBJ1-5, with D uncertain. The specimen was PBMCs or T cells enriched from blood (not recorded which). This sequence originates from a woman under 40 who had recovered from COVID-19. The CDR3 loop is CASSERGRDNQPQHF. CDR3 bases: TGTGCCAGCAGTGAAAGAGGGCGGGATAATCAGCCCCAGCATTTT.